Listed below are T cell receptor beta chains from one sample, sequenced in a study of blood T cell repertoires in COVID-19. The protocol was immunoSEQ multiplex PCR, while the TCRdb copy is restricted to in-frame clones and leaves out a portion. The sample includes 95,000 to 150,000 clones, just over 85% of them seen just once. The sample consisted of peripheral blood. The receptors originated from a woman aged 50 to 65 with active or convalescent COVID-19. CDR3s include the opening cysteine and the closing phenylalanine or tryptophan. The order of the fields is J gene, clone size, D gene, V gene, CDR3 protein, CDR3 DNA. D genes are given only for firm matches. Only part of the rows carry a size: once, few, many, or a class if the clone is expanded.

>TRBJ1-4|.|.|TRBV29-1
CSVAASGNEKLFF
TGCAGCGTTGCGGCCAGCGGGAATGAAAAACTGTTTTTT
>TRBJ2-5|.|.|TRBV20-1
CSASERYQETQYF
TGCAGTGCTAGTGAACGGTACCAAGAGACCCAGTACTTC
>TRBJ1-2|.|TRBD1|TRBV13
CASSQRTGNYGYTF
TGTGCCAGCAGCCAACGGACAGGGAATTATGGCTACACCTTC
>TRBJ2-2|.|TRBD2|TRBV27
CASSLSIGTSGTGELFF
TGTGCCAGCAGTTTATCGATAGGGACTAGCGGGACCGGGGAGCTGTTTTTT
>TRBJ1-2|.|.|TRBV23-1
CAIQSTEHYGYTF
TGCGCCATCCAATCCACAGAACACTATGGCTACACCTTC
>TRBJ1-2|many|TRBD1|TRBV5-6
CASSFWTGKLAYGYTF
TGTGCCAGCAGCTTTTGGACAGGGAAGCTAGCCTATGGCTACACCTTC
>TRBJ1-1|.|.|TRBV7-2
CASSHPPTGNTEAFF
TGTGCCAGCAGCCACCCCCCGACGGGGAACACTGAAGCTTTCTTT
>TRBJ1-1|.|TRBD1|TRBV20-1
CSAKDRGAPF
TGCAGTGCCAAGGACAGGGGCGCTCCATTT
>TRBJ1-3|.|TRBD1|TRBV4-2
CASSQDRSSGNTIYF
TGTGCCAGCAGCCAGGACAGGTCCTCTGGAAACACCATATATTTT
>TRBJ2-2|.|TRBD1|TRBV10-3
CASDRGDNAGELFF
TGTGCCAGTGACAGGGGCGATAACGCCGGGGAGCTGTTTTTT
>TRBJ1-5|.|TRBD1|TRBV29-1
CSVGTEYSNQPQHF
TGCAGCGTCGGGACAGAATACAGCAATCAGCCCCAGCATTTT
>TRBJ2-3|.|TRBD2|TRBV5-6
CASSSLAASTDTQYF
TGTGCCAGCAGCTCACTAGCGGCTAGCACAGATACGCAGTATTTT
>TRBJ2-6|.|.|TRBV5-1
CASSSDSVGANVLTF
TGCGCCAGCAGCTCAGACAGTGTTGGGGCCAACGTCCTGACTTTC
>TRBJ1-3|.|TRBD1|TRBV28
CASSLTGEGNTIYF
TGTGCCAGCAGTCTGACAGGGGAAGGAAACACCATATATTTT
>TRBJ1-1|.|.|TRBV5-8
CASSLPDRNTEAFF
TGTGCCAGCAGCTTGCCCGACAGGAACACTGAAGCTTTCTTT
>TRBJ2-3|once|TRBD2|TRBV13
CASSYRTSGTDTQYF
TGTGCCAGCAGCTATCGGACTAGCGGCACAGATACGCAGTATTTT
>TRBJ2-7|.|TRBD2|TRBV9
CASSVSGRSYEQYF
TGTGCCAGCAGCGTAAGCGGGAGGAGTTACGAGCAGTACTTC
>TRBJ2-7|.|.|TRBV5-6
CASSLARGLSYEQYF
TGTGCCAGCAGCTTGGCCCGGGGATTATCCTACGAGCAGTACTTC
>TRBJ2-7|.|.|TRBV4-3
CASSQDRTSPYEQYF
TGCGCCAGCAGCCAAGACAGGACTTCACCCTACGAGCAGTACTTC
>TRBJ2-1|.|.|TRBV5-1
CASSLEASKYNEQFF
TGCGCCAGCAGCTTGGAGGCTAGCAAGTACAATGAGCAGTTCTTC
>TRBJ2-7|.|TRBD2|TRBV7-6
CASSPLAAGAYEQYF
TGTGCCAGCAGCCCTCTGGCTGCGGGGGCCTACGAGCAGTACTTC
>TRBJ2-7|.|.|TRBV6-2/TRBV6-3
CASSPRAEAGYEQYF
TGTGCCAGCAGTCCACGAGCGGAGGCGGGTTACGAGCAGTACTTC
>TRBJ1-3|.|.|TRBV19
CASSDGGAEGNTIYF
TGTGCCAGTAGTGACGGGGGGGCTGAAGGAAACACCATATATTTT
>TRBJ1-5|.|.|TRBV6-5
CASIYTPGFYQPQHF
TGTGCCAGCATTTATACTCCAGGGTTTTATCAGCCCCAGCATTTT
>TRBJ1-1|few|TRBD1|TRBV4-2
CASSQGGTVLNTEAFF
TGTGCCAGCAGCCAAGGCGGGACAGTATTAAACACTGAAGCTTTCTTT
>TRBJ2-5|once|TRBD2|TRBV7-3
CASSLGLAGDGQETQYF
TGTGCCAGCAGCTTAGGCCTAGCGGGAGACGGTCAAGAGACCCAGTACTTC
>TRBJ1-4|.|.|TRBV20-1
CSASSPVWGAEKLFF
TGCAGTGCTAGTTCCCCAGTTTGGGGCGCAGAAAAACTGTTTTTT
>TRBJ1-1|.|.|TRBV10-3
CAISESAGNTEAFF
TGTGCCATCAGTGAGTCGGCGGGGAACACTGAAGCTTTCTTT
>TRBJ2-7|.|TRBD1|TRBV6-4
CASSEGPGQANYEQYF
TGTGCCAGCAGTGAGGGCCCGGGACAGGCGAACTACGAGCAGTACTTC
>TRBJ2-1|.|TRBD1|TRBV28
CASRQGASSYNEQFF
TGTGCCAGCAGACAGGGGGCCAGCTCCTACAATGAGCAGTTCTTC
>TRBJ2-5|.|TRBD1|TRBV5-1
CASSLGQGSETQYF
TGCGCCAGCAGCTTGGGACAGGGTTCAGAGACCCAGTACTTC
>TRBJ1-5|.|.|TRBV19
CASSIGGSPRPQHF
TGTGCCAGTAGTATAGGAGGGAGTCCTCGACCCCAGCATTTT
>TRBJ1-4|.|.|TRBV6-5
CASSYTGFREKLFF
TGTGCCAGCAGTTACACAGGATTTCGAGAAAAACTGTTTTTT
>TRBJ1-1|.|TRBD1|TRBV2
CASTRDRFTEAFF
TGTGCCAGCACCCGGGACAGATTCACTGAAGCTTTCTTT
>TRBJ2-5|.|.|TRBV18
CASSPRQWRETQYF
TGTGCCAGCTCACCGCGGCAGTGGCGGGAGACCCAGTACTTC
>TRBJ2-7|.|TRBD1|TRBV7-8
CASSYRDRVTVEQYF
TGTGCCAGCAGCTACCGGGACAGGGTTACGGTCGAGCAGTACTTC